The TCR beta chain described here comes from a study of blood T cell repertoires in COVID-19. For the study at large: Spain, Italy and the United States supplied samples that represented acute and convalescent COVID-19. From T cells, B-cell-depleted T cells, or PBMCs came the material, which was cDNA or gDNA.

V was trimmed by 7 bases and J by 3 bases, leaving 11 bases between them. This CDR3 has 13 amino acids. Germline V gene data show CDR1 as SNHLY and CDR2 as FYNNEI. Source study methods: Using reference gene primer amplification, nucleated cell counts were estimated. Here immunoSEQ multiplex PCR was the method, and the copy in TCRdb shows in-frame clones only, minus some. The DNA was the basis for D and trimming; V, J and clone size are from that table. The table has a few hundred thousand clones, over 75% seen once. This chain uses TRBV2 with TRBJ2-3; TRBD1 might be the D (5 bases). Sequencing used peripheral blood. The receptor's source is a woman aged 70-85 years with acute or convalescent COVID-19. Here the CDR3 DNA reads TGTGCCAGCAAGAAGGACACGACAGATACGCAGTATTTT. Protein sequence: CASKKDTTDTQYF. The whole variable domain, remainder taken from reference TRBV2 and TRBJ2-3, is EPEVTQTPSHQVTQMGQEVILRCVPISNHLYFYWYRQILGQKVEFLVSFYNNEISEKSEIFDDQFSVERPDGSNFTLKIRSTKLEDSAMYFCASKKDTTDTQYFGPGTRLTVL.